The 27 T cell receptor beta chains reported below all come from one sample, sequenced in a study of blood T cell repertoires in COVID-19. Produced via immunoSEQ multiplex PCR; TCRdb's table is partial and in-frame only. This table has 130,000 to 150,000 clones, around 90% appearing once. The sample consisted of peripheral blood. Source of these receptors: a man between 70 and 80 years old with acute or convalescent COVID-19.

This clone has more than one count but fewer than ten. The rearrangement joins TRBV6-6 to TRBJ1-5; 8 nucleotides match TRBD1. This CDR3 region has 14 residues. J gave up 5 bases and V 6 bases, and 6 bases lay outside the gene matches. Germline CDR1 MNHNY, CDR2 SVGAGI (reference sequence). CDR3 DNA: TGTGCCAGCAGGGACAGGGTGGGGGATCAGCCCCAGCATTTT. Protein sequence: CASRDRVGDQPQHF.

The CDR3 DNA sequence: TGTGCCAGCAGCTCTCCCCGAGAGGGCACTGAAGCTTTCTTT. Translation: CASSSPREGTEAFF. The chain recombines TRBV6-5 with TRBJ1-1; D remains ambiguous. Germline V gene lookup returns CDR1 MNHEY and CDR2 SVGAGI. This CDR3 is 14 amino acids long. Trimming pared 6 bases from V and 4 bases from J, leaving 15 bases between.

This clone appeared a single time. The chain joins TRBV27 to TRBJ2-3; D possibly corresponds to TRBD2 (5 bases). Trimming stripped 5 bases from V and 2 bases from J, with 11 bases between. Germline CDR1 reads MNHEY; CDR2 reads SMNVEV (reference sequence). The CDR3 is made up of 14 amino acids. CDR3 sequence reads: CASSHRDFTDTQYF. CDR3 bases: TGTGCCAGCAGTCATCGGGATTTCACAGATACGCAGTATTTT.

The CDR3: CASSSQPGYLFTEAFF. CDR3 in DNA: TGTGCCAGCAGTTCCCAACCCGGTTACCTATTCACTGAAGCTTTCTTT. The chain couples TRBV6-5 to TRBJ1-1; D remains unclear. The CDR3 totals 16 residues. The V and J ends lost 4 bases and 4 bases respectively, with 19 bases between them. Per the germline V gene, CDR1 is MNHEY and CDR2 is SVGAGI.

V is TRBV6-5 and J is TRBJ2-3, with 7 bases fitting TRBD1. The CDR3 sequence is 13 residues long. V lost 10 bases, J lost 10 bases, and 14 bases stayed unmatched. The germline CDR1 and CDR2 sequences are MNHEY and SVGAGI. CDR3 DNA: TGTGCCACGAAAGACACCGGGACAGCCCCGCAGTATTTT. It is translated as CATKDTGTAPQYF.

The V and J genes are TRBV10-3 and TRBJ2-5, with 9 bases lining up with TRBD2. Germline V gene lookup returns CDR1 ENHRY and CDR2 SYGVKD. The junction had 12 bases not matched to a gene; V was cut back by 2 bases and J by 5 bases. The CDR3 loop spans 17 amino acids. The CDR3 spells CAISEDRVAGVWETQYF. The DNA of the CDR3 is TGTGCCATCAGTGAGGATCGGGTAGCGGGAGTTTGGGAGACCCAGTACTTC.

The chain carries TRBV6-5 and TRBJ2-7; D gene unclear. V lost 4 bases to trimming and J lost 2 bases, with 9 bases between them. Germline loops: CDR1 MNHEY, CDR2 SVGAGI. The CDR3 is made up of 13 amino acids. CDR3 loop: CASSWNSPYEQYF. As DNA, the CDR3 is TGTGCCAGCAGTTGGAACAGCCCCTACGAGCAGTACTTC.

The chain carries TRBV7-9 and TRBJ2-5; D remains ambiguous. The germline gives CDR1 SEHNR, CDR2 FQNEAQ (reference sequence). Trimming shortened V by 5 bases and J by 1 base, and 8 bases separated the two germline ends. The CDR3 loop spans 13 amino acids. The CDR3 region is CASSPSVQETQYF. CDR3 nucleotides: TGTGCCAGCAGCCCATCGGTCCAAGAGACCCAGTACTTC.

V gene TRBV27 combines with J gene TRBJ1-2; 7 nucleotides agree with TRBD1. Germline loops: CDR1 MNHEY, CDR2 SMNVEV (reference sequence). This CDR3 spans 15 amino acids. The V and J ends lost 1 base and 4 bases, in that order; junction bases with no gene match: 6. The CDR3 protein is CASSLLDRMGYGYTF. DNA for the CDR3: TGTGCCAGCAGTTTATTGGACAGGATGGGCTATGGCTACACCTTC.

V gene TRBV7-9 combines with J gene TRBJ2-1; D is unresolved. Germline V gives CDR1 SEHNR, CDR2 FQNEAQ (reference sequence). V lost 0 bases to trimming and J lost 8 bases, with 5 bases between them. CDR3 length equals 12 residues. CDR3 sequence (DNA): TGTGCCAGCAGCTTAGCGACTTATGAGCAGTTCTTC. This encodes CASSLATYEQFF.

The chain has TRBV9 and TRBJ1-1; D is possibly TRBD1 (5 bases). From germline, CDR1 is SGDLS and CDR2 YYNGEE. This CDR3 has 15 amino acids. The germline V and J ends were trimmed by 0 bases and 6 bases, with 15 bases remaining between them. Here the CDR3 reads CASSVAGTGGSEAFF. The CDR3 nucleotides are TGTGCCAGCAGCGTAGCCGGTACGGGGGGGTCTGAAGCTTTCTTT.

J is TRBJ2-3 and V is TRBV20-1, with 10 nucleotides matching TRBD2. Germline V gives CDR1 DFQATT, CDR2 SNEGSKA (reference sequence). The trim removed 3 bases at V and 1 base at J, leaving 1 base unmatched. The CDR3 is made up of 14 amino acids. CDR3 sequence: CSASGTSGTDTQYF. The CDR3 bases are TGCAGTGCTAGTGGGACTAGCGGCACAGATACGCAGTATTTT.

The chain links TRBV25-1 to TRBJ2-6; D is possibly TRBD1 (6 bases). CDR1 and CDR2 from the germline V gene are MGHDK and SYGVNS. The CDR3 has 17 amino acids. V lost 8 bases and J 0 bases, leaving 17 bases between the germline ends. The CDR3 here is CASGRSQGTSGANVLTF. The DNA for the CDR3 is TGTGCCAGCGGTAGATCGCAGGGGACCTCTGGGGCCAACGTCCTGACTTTC.

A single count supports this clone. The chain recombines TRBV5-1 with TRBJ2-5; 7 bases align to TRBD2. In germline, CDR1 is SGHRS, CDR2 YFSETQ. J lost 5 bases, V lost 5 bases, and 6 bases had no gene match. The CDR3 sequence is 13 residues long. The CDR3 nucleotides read TGCGCCAGCAGTGCGAGAGCGGGGGAGACCCAGTACTTC. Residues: CASSARAGETQYF.

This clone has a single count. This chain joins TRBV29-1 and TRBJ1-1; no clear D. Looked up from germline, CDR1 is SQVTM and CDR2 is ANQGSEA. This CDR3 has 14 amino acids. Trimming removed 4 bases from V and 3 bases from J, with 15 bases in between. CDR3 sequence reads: CSVAAGVSHTEAFF. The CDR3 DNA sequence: TGCAGCGTTGCGGCAGGCGTTTCTCACACTGAAGCTTTCTTT.

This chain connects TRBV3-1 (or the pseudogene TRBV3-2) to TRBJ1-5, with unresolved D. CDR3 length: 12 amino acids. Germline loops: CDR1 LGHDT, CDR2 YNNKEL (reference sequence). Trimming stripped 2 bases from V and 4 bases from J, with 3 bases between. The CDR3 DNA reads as TGTGCCAGCAGCCAACAAAATCAGCCCCAGCATTTT. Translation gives CASSQQNQPQHF.

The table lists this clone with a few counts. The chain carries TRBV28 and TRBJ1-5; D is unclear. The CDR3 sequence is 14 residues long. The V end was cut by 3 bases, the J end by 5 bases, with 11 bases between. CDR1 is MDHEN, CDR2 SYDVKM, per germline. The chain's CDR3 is CASSLGLSDQPQHF. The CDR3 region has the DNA TGTGCCAGCAGTTTGGGCCTTTCGGATCAGCCCCAGCATTTT.

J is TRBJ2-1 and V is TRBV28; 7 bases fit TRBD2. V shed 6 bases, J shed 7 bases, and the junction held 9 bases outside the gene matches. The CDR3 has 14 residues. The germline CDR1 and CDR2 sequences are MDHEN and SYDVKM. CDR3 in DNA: TGTGCCAGCAGGTTCCCGGGAGGAGGGAATGAGCAGTTCTTC. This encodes CASRFPGGGNEQFF. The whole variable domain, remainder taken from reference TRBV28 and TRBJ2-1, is DVKVTQSSRYLVKRTGEKVFLECVQDMDHENMFWYRQDPGLGLRLIYFSYDVKMKEKGDIPEGYSVSREKKERFSLILESASTNQTSMYLCASRFPGGGNEQFFGPGTRLTVL.

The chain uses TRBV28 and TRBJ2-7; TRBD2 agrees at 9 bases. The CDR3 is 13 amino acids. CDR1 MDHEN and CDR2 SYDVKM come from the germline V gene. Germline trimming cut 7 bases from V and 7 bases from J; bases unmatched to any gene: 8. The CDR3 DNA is TGTGCCAGCACGGGCGGGAGGGCGAGGGAGCAGTACTTC. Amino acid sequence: CASTGGRAREQYF. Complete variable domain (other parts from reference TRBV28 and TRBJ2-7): DVKVTQSSRYLVKRTGEKVFLECVQDMDHENMFWYRQDPGLGLRLIYFSYDVKMKEKGDIPEGYSVSREKKERFSLILESASTNQTSMYLCASTGGRAREQYFGPGTRLTVT.

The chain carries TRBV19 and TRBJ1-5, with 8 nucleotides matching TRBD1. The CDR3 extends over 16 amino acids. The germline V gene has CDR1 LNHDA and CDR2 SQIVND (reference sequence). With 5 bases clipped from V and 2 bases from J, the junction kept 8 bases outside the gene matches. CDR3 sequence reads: CASSGNQGAGNQPQHF. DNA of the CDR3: TGTGCCAGTAGTGGAAACCAGGGGGCAGGCAATCAGCCCCAGCATTTT.

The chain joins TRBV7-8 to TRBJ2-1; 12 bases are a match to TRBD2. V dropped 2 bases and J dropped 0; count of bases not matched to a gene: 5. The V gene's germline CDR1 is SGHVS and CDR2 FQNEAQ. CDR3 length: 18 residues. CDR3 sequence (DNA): TGTGCCAGCAGCTTACCCCTAGCGGGGGGGAGCTCCTACAATGAGCAGTTCTTC. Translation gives CASSLPLAGGSSYNEQFF. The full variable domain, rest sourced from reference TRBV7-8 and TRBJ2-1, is GAGVSQSPRYKVAKRGQDVALRCDPISGHVSLFWYQQALGQGPEFLTYFQNEAQLDKSGLPSDRFFAERPEGSVSTLKIQRTQQEDSAVYLCASSLPLAGGSSYNEQFFGPGTRLTVL.

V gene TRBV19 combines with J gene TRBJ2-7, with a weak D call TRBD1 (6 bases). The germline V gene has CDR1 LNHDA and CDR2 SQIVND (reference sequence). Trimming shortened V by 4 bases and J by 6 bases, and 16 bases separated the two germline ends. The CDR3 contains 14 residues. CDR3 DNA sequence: TGTGCCAGTAGTACCAATCAGGGGTCTCGCGAGCAGTACTTC. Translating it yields CASSTNQGSREQYF. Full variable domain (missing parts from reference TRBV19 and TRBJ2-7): DGGITQSPKYLFRKEGQNVTLSCEQNLNHDAMYWYRQDPGQGLRLIYYSQIVNDFQKGDIAEGYSVSREKKESFPLTVTSAQKNPTAFYLCASSTNQGSREQYFGPGTRLTVT.

In nucleotides, the CDR3 is TGTGCCAGCGGACTCGGACAGGCCGTTAATGAAAAACTGTTTTTT. It specifies CASGLGQAVNEKLFF. This rearrangement joins TRBV7-9 to TRBJ1-4; TRBD1 aligns across 7 bases. V lost 8 bases to trimming and J lost 4 bases; unmatched junction nucleotides: 10. Germline V CDR1 and CDR2: SEHNR, FQNEAQ (reference sequence). CDR3 length equals 15 residues.

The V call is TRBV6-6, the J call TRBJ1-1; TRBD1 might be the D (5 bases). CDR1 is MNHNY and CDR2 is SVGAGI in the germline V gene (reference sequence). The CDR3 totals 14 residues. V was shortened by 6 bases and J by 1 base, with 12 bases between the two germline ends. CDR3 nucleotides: TGTGCCAGCAGCCAGTCGACAGAGAACACTGAAGCTTTCTTT. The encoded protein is CASSQSTENTEAFF.

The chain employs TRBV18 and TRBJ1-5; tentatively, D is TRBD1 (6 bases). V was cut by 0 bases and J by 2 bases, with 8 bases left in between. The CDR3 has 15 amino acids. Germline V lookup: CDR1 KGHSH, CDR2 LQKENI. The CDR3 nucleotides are TGTGCCAGCTCACCACCGGGGGCCGGCAATCAGCCCCAGCATTTT. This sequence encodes CASSPPGAGNQPQHF.

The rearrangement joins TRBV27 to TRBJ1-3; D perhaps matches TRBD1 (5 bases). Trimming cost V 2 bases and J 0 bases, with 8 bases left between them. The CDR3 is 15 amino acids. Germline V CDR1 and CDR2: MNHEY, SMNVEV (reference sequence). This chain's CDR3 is CASSLDRSSGNTIYF. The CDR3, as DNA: TGTGCCAGCAGTTTAGACAGATCCTCTGGAAACACCATATATTTT.

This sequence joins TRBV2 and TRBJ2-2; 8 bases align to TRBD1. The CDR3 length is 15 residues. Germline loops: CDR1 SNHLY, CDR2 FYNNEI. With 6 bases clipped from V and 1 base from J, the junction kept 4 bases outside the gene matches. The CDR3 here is CASRPGQVNTGELFF. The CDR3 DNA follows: TGTGCCAGCAGACCGGGACAGGTGAACACCGGGGAGCTGTTTTTT.